Detailed here is one TCR beta chain. The study ran its PCR with 60 Vbeta and 13 Jbeta primers. Produced via immunoSEQ multiplex PCR; TCRdb's table is partial and in-frame only. The sample has some 250,000 clones, more than 75% seen once; the top ten hold around 5%. The V gene's germline CDR1 is SGDLS and CDR2 YYNGEE. Trimming shortened V by 0 bases and J by 5 bases, and 24 bases separated the two germline ends. The CDR3 spans 19 residues. The data were obtained in a study of cytomegalovirus exposure and HLA in healthy donors. The receptor's source is a woman between 40 and 55 years old in good health and CMV-seropositive. The rearrangement links TRBV9 to TRBJ1-5; D is uncertain. Sequenced: PBMCs. CDR3 amino acids: CASSVAQPDRTKEDQPQHF. CDR3 in DNA: TGTGCCAGCAGCGTAGCTCAACCGGACCGGACCAAGGAGGATCAGCCCCAGCATTTT. The variable domain in full, with the rest retrieved from reference TRBV9 and TRBJ1-5, is DSGVTQTPKHLITATGQRVTLRCSPRSGDLSVYWYQQSLDQGLQFLIQYYNGEERAKGNILERFSAQQFPDLHSELNLSSLELGDSALYFCASSVAQPDRTKEDQPQHFGDGTRLSIL.